These T cell receptor beta chains were read from a single sample in a study of cytomegalovirus exposure and HLA in healthy donors. TCRdb's table, derived via immunoSEQ multiplex PCR, lists solely in-frame clones and lacks some. The repertoire has about 78,000 clones, roughly 95% of them found once; the top ten carry about 1.6%. The sample comprised PBMCs. The receptor source for this set is a man in his late teens or twenties in good health and CMV-seropositive. Both conserved end residues are part of each CDR3. The D gene is left open where the match is weak. Size is stated for part of the rows, as once, few or many counts, or as a class when the clone is expanded.

d_gene,v_gene,j_gene,abundance,CDR3aa,CDR3nt
NA,TRBV14,TRBJ1-4,NA,CASSQEGHPATNEKLFF,TGTGCCAGCAGCCAAGAAGGACACCCTGCAACTAATGAAAAACTGTTTTTT
TRBD2,TRBV28,TRBJ2-5,NA,CASSSPAAAGRETQYF,TGTGCCAGCAGTTCCCCCGCCGCAGCGGGAAGGGAGACCCAGTACTTC
TRBD1,TRBV19,TRBJ2-1,NA,CASSADRGSYNEQFF,TGTGCCAGTAGTGCGGACAGGGGTAGCTACAATGAGCAGTTCTTC
TRBD2,TRBV10-3,TRBJ2-3,NA,CAISMGGGAPDTQYF,TGTGCCATCTCCATGGGGGGAGGGGCCCCAGATACGCAGTATTTT
TRBD1,TRBV25-1,TRBJ2-1,once,CASSSPEGATKRNEQFF,TGTGCCAGCAGTTCCCCCGAGGGGGCAACGAAACGCAATGAGCAGTTCTTC
TRBD1,TRBV15,TRBJ1-2,NA,CATSRAIGTGGGYTF,TGTGCCACCAGCAGGGCGATTGGGACAGGAGGTGGCTACACCTTC
TRBD2,TRBV7-9,TRBJ2-3,NA,CASSLGTSGYYTDTQYF,TGTGCCAGCAGCCTGGGGACTAGCGGCTATTACACAGATACGCAGTATTTT
TRBD2,TRBV5-4,TRBJ2-5,NA,CASSSGSSGAEETQYF,TGTGCCAGCAGCTCGGGTTCGAGCGGGGCGGAAGAGACCCAGTACTTC
TRBD2,TRBV5-1,TRBJ2-1,NA,CASSYRTSSANNEQFF,TGCGCCAGCAGCTACCGGACTAGCTCGGCTAACAATGAGCAGTTCTTC
NA,TRBV30,TRBJ2-1,NA,CAWSLMYNEQFF,TGTGCCTGGAGCTTAATGTACAATGAGCAGTTCTTC
TRBD1,TRBV19,TRBJ1-5,few,CASRPGTGENQPQHF,TGTGCCAGTAGGCCTGGGACAGGGGAAAATCAGCCCCAGCATTTT
TRBD1,TRBV10-3,TRBJ2-5,NA,CAISESIVVGTGGETQYF,TGTGCCATCAGTGAGTCGATCGTCGTCGGGACAGGGGGGGAGACCCAGTACTTC
NA,TRBV9,TRBJ1-3,NA,CASSGGLERTGNTIYF,TGTGCCAGCAGCGGTGGATTAGAGAGGACTGGAAACACCATATATTTT
NA,TRBV28,TRBJ2-5,NA,CASSFGRSRQETQYF,TGTGCCAGCAGTTTCGGTCGAAGCCGCCAAGAGACCCAGTACTTC
NA,TRBV6-5,TRBJ2-3,NA,CASSFTQGPDTQYF,TGTGCCAGCAGTTTCACCCAGGGTCCAGATACGCAGTATTTT
NA,TRBV9,TRBJ2-3,NA,CASSVDSSPDTQYF,TGTGCCAGCAGCGTAGATAGCTCCCCAGATACGCAGTATTTT
TRBD2,TRBV15,TRBJ2-3,NA,CATSSPTSGPSTDTQYF,TGTGCCACCAGCAGCCCGACTAGCGGGCCTAGCACAGATACGCAGTATTTT
TRBD2,TRBV19,TRBJ2-1,NA,CASSSASGPQNEQFF,TGTGCCAGTAGTAGCGCTAGCGGACCTCAGAATGAGCAGTTCTTC
TRBD2,TRBV28,TRBJ2-7,NA,CASSQGLAGPYEQYF,TGTGCCAGCAGTCAGGGACTAGCGGGACCCTACGAGCAGTACTTC
NA,TRBV7-3,TRBJ2-1,NA,CASSFGAPSHNEQFF,TGTGCCAGCAGCTTTGGGGCGCCGTCTCACAATGAGCAGTTCTTC
NA,TRBV27,TRBJ2-7,NA,CATAGPSYEQYF,TGTGCCACCGCGGGGCCCAGTTACGAGCAGTACTTC
NA,TRBV11-2,TRBJ1-1,NA,CASTDRGNTEAFF,TGTGCCAGCACCGACCGGGGGAACACTGAAGCTTTCTTT
NA,TRBV29-1,TRBJ2-7,NA,CSVETGLAYEQYF,TGCAGCGTTGAAACAGGGTTGGCCTACGAGCAGTACTTC
TRBD1,TRBV28,TRBJ1-2,NA,CASSLGTGNYGYTF,TGTGCCAGCAGTTTGGGGACAGGGAACTATGGCTACACCTTC
TRBD2,TRBV19,TRBJ2-7,NA,CASSTISGSSYEQYF,TGTGCCAGTAGTACTATAAGCGGGAGCTCCTACGAGCAGTACTTC
TRBD2,TRBV7-9,TRBJ2-7,NA,CASSPAWGSGTNYEQYF,TGTGCCAGCAGCCCGGCCTGGGGTAGCGGGACGAACTACGAGCAGTACTTC
NA,TRBV9,TRBJ2-1,NA,CASSPRDTYNEQFF,TGTGCCAGCAGCCCCCGGGACACATACAATGAGCAGTTCTTC
NA,TRBV5-1,TRBJ2-5,NA,CASIPAPGQETQYF,TGCGCCAGCATCCCCGCGCCAGGGCAAGAGACCCAGTACTTC
TRBD1,TRBV19,TRBJ2-1,NA,CASSQRQGLGDNEQFF,TGTGCCAGTAGTCAAAGACAGGGGCTCGGCGACAATGAGCAGTTCTTC
TRBD1,TRBV11-2,TRBJ1-3,once,CASSEWTGGSGNTIYF,TGTGCCAGCAGCGAGTGGACAGGGGGCTCTGGAAACACCATATATTTT
NA,TRBV11-2,TRBJ2-7,NA,CASSAPGSSYEQYF,TGTGCCAGCAGCGCCCCGGGGAGCTCCTACGAGCAGTACTTC
NA,TRBV30,TRBJ2-1,NA,CAWSVGGIEQFF,TGTGCCTGGAGTGTAGGGGGAATAGAGCAGTTCTTC
TRBD1,TRBV28,TRBJ1-2,NA,CASSSLTGGLYGYTF,TGTGCCAGCAGTAGTCTAACAGGGGGGCTCTATGGCTACACCTTC
NA,TRBV6-5,TRBJ1-1,once,CASSYIGWSEAFF,TGTGCCAGCAGTTACATCGGGTGGTCTGAAGCTTTCTTT
NA,TRBV7-2,TRBJ2-5,NA,CASSFRGETQYF,TGTGCCAGCAGCTTCCGGGGGGAGACCCAGTACTTC
TRBD1,TRBV11-3,TRBJ2-1,NA,CASSLDRGLNEQFF,TGTGCCAGCAGTCTGGACAGGGGGCTTAATGAGCAGTTCTTC
NA,TRBV11-2,TRBJ1-5,NA,CASSLSARGDQPQHF,TGTGCCAGCAGCTTATCCGCTCGAGGTGATCAGCCCCAGCATTTT
TRBD1,TRBV7-8,TRBJ1-2,NA,CASSGDRGGYTF,TGTGCCAGCAGCGGCGACAGGGGAGGCTACACCTTC
NA,TRBV11-2,TRBJ1-2,NA,CASSLDRGNHYGYTF,TGTGCCAGCAGCTTAGATAGAGGAAATCACTATGGCTACACCTTC
NA,TRBV7-2,TRBJ2-2,NA,CASSLSAGWRSGELFF,TGTGCCAGCAGCTTATCTGCGGGATGGAGGTCCGGGGAGCTGTTTTTT
TRBD1,TRBV6-1,TRBJ2-7,NA,CASSEVQQGAPYEQYF,TGTGCCAGCAGTGAAGTTCAACAGGGGGCGCCGTACGAGCAGTACTTC
TRBD2,TRBV6-4,TRBJ2-2,once,CASSDGGLAGGWSTGELFF,TGTGCCAGCAGTGACGGGGGACTAGCGGGAGGGTGGAGCACCGGGGAGCTGTTTTTT
TRBD1,TRBV27,TRBJ1-1,NA,CASSPLDRGGTFF,TGTGCCAGCAGTCCCCTAGACAGGGGGGGAACTTTCTTT
TRBD1,TRBV15,TRBJ1-4,NA,CATSREGGAGNEKLFF,TGTGCCACCAGCAGAGAAGGGGGCGCGGGTAATGAAAAACTGTTTTTT
NA,TRBV30,TRBJ2-5,NA,CAWSVGGDETQYF,TGTGCCTGGAGTGTAGGCGGGGACGAGACCCAGTACTTC
TRBD1,TRBV2,TRBJ1-2,NA,CASSEGDRLYGYTF,TGTGCCAGCAGTGAAGGGGACAGACTCTATGGCTACACCTTC
TRBD1,TRBV18,TRBJ1-1,NA,CASSPGTGTEAFF,TGTGCCAGCTCACCGGGGACAGGGACTGAAGCTTTCTTT
TRBD2,TRBV11-3,TRBJ2-1,NA,CASSGRTSGMNEQFF,TGTGCCAGCAGTGGAAGGACTAGCGGGATGAATGAGCAGTTCTTC
TRBD2,TRBV4-1,TRBJ2-1,NA,CASSQRGGLAETYNEQFF,TGCGCCAGCAGCCAAAGGGGGGGACTAGCCGAAACATACAATGAGCAGTTCTTC
TRBD1,TRBV6-6,TRBJ1-1,NA,CALEGARAEAFF,TGTGCTCTGGAGGGGGCTAGGGCTGAAGCTTTCTTT
TRBD1,TRBV9,TRBJ1-1,NA,CASSPGTGGDTEAFF,TGTGCCAGCAGCCCCGGGACAGGAGGGGACACTGAAGCTTTCTTT
NA,TRBV19,TRBJ1-1,NA,CASSSMAGATEAFF,TGTGCCAGTAGTTCGATGGCAGGGGCCACTGAAGCTTTCTTT
NA,TRBV6-5,TRBJ1-1,NA,CASSLGPEAFF,TGTGCCAGCAGTCTGGGCCCTGAAGCTTTCTTT
TRBD2,TRBV4-1,TRBJ2-7,NA,CASSLGLAGGHSSYEQYF,TGCGCCAGCAGCCTAGGACTAGCGGGAGGCCATAGCTCCTACGAGCAGTACTTC
NA,TRBV28,TRBJ1-5,NA,CASRTQGGWYSNQPQHF,TGTGCCAGCAGAACCCAGGGAGGATGGTATAGCAATCAGCCCCAGCATTTT
NA,TRBV13,TRBJ1-1,NA,CASCLWAEHTEAFF,TGTGCCAGCTGCCTCTGGGCCGAGCACACTGAAGCTTTCTTT
TRBD2,TRBV5-5,TRBJ2-2,NA,CASSLRLTSGTGELFF,TGTGCCAGCAGCTTACGCCTGACTAGCGGCACCGGGGAGCTGTTTTTT
TRBD1,TRBV19,TRBJ1-1,NA,CASSMSRAPGQGKMNTEAFF,TGTGCCAGTAGTATGTCACGGGCTCCGGGACAGGGCAAAATGAACACTGAAGCTTTCTTT
TRBD2,TRBV4-1,TRBJ2-5,NA,CASSQDQGPPMGGETQYF,TGCGCCAGCAGCCAGGATCAGGGACCGCCGATGGGGGGGGAGACCCAGTACTTC